The present entry profiles one TCR beta chain with its context. J gave up 6 bases and V 1 base, and 9 bases lay outside the gene matches. The CDR3 is 16 amino acids. Germline CDR1 and CDR2: SGHRS and YFSETQ. This entry is derived from a study of blood T cell repertoires in COVID-19. Study at large: Samples taken during acute and convalescent COVID-19 were collected in the United States, Italy and Spain.

Original data processing: Reference gene primer amplification gave nucleated cell count estimates. The repertoire was sequenced with immunoSEQ multiplex PCR; TCRdb's copy has only in-frame clones and lacks some. For V, J and clone size, that table is used; D and trimming come from the DNA. This sample has fewer than 350,000 clones, with roughly 87% found just once. Sequences were obtained from peripheral blood. The J gene is TRBJ2-1, the V gene TRBV5-1, with TRBD2 matching over 8 bases. This clonotype originated in a woman aged 55 to 70 with COVID-19, enrolled during active disease. CDR3 protein: CASSLQLSGGGNEQFF. The CDR3 bases are TGCGCCAGCAGCTTGCAACTAAGCGGGGGTGGCAATGAGCAGTTCTTC.